The rows below give T cell receptor beta chains drawn from one sample of a study of CD8+CD57+ T cells in acquired aplastic anemia. TCRdb re-called the reads with MiXCR, one entry per CDR3 protein. Altogether about 170,000 distinct CDR3 sequences are present, just under 65% being singletons, with the ten largest covering 35% to 50%. Source material: sorted CD4+, CD8+, or CD8+CD57+ T cells (not recorded which) from PBMCs. These receptors all come from a human donor in good health. Each CDR3 is given with its conserved first and last residue. D genes are given only for firm matches. Some rows mark clone size as missing; the rest say once, few, many or name a class of expanded clone.

j_call v_call clone_size d_call cdr3_nt cdr3_aa
TRBJ1-4 TRBV19 NA TRBD1 TGTGCCAGTAGTGACAGGGGGCAAGGTGAAAAACTGTTTTTT CASSDRGQGEKLFF
TRBJ2-1 TRBV6-5 NA NA TGTGCCAGTAGTGAACCCAGGGAGGTGGATGAGCAGTTCTTC CASSEPREVDEQFF
TRBJ2-1 TRBV15 NA TRBD1 TGTGCCACCAGCAGAGGACGGGGTAGGACAGGGAACAATGAGCAGTTCTTC CATSRGRGRTGNNEQFF
TRBJ2-2 TRBV15 once NA TGTGCCACCAGCAGAGATTTACAGCACACCGGGGAGCTGTTTTTT CATSRDLQHTGELFF
TRBJ1-6 TRBV6-1 once TRBD1 TGTGCCAGCAGTTACTGGGACAGTCGGGGCTCACCCCTCCACTTT CASSYWDSRGSPLHF
TRBJ1-2 TRBV29-1 NA TRBD1 TGCAGCGTTTTTGACAGGGTCAACTATGGCTACACCTTC CSVFDRVNYGYTF
TRBJ1-5 TRBV25-1 NA NA TGTGCCAGCAGTGAGGAGGGCCCAGGTATGCCCCAGCATTTT CASSEEGPGMPQHF
TRBJ2-7 TRBV7-9 NA TRBD1 TGTGCCAGCAGCTCAACGCCGGGACAGACGCGCTACGAGCAGTACTTC CASSSTPGQTRYEQYF
TRBJ2-7 TRBV20-1 NA NA TGCAGTGCTGCGGACTTTCCCGAGCAGTACTTC CSAADFPEQYF
TRBJ2-4 TRBV7-2 NA NA TGTGCCAGCAGCTTCCGAGGGCGAGGAAACATTCAGTACTTC CASSFRGRGNIQYF